The 4 T cell receptor beta chains in this list originate from one sample, sequenced in a study of OX40 agonist ivuxolimab in advanced cancers. Assay: immunoSEQ multiplex PCR; the TCRdb copy retains only in-frame clones and omits some. This sample has roughly 56,000 clones; roughly 87% occur once, and the top ten carry more than 0.5%. The sequencing used CD4+ or CD8+ T cells sorted from blood, collected in a trial of the OX40 agonist ivuxolimab. The receptors were gathered from an adult with an advanced solid tumor such as melanoma, head and neck, liver or kidney cancer.

This clone was found once. The V gene is TRBV9, the J gene TRBJ2-1; 8 nucleotides align to TRBD2. CDR3 length: 18 amino acids. Germline lookup yields CDR1 SGDLS and CDR2 YYNGEE. Losses at the gene ends were 4 bases for V and 0 bases for J; bases not matched to a gene: 12. For the CDR3, the DNA is TGTGCCAGCAGCCCACGACTAGCGCGACCCAGCTCCTACAATGAGCAGTTCTTC. Translation gives CASSPRLARPSSYNEQFF.

This clone was counted between two and nine times. Here the CDR3 DNA reads TGTGCCAGTGAATATCGTGTCGGGGTAAGCAATCAGCCCCAGCATTTT. As protein: CASEYRVGVSNQPQHF. The rearrangement uses TRBV19 and TRBJ1-5, with D unresolved. Trimming pared 8 bases from V and 1 base from J, leaving 18 bases between. The CDR3 has 16 amino acids. Germline V gene data show CDR1 as LNHDA and CDR2 as SQIVND (reference sequence).

The J gene is TRBJ2-7, the V gene TRBV7-8; 9 nucleotides match TRBD2. Germline V lookup: CDR1 SGHVS, CDR2 FQNEAQ. CDR3 length: 14 residues. The junction had 3 bases not matched to a gene; V was cut back by 2 bases and J by 4 bases. The chain's CDR3 is CASSLRGRAYEQYF. CDR3 in DNA: TGTGCCAGCAGCTTACGCGGGAGGGCGTACGAGCAGTACTTC.

V is TRBV19 and J is TRBJ2-3; TRBD1 matches 10 bases. V lost 5 bases and J lost 3; bases outside the gene matches: 11. Germline V CDR1 and CDR2: LNHDA, SQIVND (reference sequence). The CDR3 has 17 residues. CDR3 coding DNA: TGTGCCAGTAGTTCTGCGGACAGGGGGAGAATGACAGATACGCAGTATTTT. It translates to CASSSADRGRMTDTQYF.